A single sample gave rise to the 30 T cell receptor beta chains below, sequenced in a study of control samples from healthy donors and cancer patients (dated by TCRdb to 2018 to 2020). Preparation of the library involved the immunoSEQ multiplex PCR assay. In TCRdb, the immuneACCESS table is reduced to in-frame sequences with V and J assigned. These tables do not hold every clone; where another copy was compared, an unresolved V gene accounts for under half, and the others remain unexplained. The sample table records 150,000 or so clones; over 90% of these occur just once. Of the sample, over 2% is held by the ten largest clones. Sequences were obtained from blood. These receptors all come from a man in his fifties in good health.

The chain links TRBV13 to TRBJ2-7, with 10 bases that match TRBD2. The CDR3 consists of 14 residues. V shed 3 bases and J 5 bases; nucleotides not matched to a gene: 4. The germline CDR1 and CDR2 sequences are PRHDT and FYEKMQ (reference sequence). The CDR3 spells CASSFGLAGDEQYF. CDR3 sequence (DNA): TGTGCCAGCAGCTTTGGGCTAGCGGGAGACGAGCAGTACTTC.

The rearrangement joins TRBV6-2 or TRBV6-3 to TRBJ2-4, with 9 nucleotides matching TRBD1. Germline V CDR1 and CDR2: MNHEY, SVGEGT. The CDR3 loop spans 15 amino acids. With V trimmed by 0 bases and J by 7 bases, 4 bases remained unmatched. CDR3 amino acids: CASSYSQGAGNIQYF. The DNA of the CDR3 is TGTGCCAGCAGTTACTCACAGGGGGCTGGTAACATTCAGTACTTC.

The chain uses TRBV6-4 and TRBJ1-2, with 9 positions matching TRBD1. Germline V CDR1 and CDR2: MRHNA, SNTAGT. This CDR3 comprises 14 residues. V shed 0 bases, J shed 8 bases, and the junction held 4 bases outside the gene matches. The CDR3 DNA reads TGTGCCAGCAGTGACTCCGGACAGGGGTTCGGCTACACCTTC. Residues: CASSDSGQGFGYTF.

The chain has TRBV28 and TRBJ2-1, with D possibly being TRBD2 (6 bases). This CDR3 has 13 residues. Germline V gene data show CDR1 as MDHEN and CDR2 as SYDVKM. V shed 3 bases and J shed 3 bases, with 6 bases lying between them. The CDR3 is CASSFSGYNEQFF. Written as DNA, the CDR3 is TGTGCCAGCAGTTTTAGCGGCTACAATGAGCAGTTCTTC. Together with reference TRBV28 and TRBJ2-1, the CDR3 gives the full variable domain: DVKVTQSSRYLVKRTGEKVFLECVQDMDHENMFWYRQDPGLGLRLIYFSYDVKMKEKGDIPEGYSVSREKKERFSLILESASTNQTSMYLCASSFSGYNEQFFGPGTRLTVL.

The CDR3 loop is CASSLSLAGVSYEQYF. Here the CDR3 DNA reads TGTGCCAGCAGTTTATCCCTAGCGGGAGTCAGCTACGAGCAGTACTTC. The chain carries TRBV28 and TRBJ2-7; 10 positions match TRBD2. J gave up 3 bases and V 1 base, and 6 bases lay outside the gene matches. The CDR3 contains 16 residues. The V gene's germline CDR1 is MDHEN and CDR2 SYDVKM.

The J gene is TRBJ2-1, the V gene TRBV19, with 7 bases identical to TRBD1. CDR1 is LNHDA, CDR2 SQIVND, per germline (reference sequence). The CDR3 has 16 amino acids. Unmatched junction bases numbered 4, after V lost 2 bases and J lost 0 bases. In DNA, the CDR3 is TGTGCCAGTAGTATATTGGGGACAGACTCCTACAATGAGCAGTTCTTC. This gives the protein CASSILGTDSYNEQFF.

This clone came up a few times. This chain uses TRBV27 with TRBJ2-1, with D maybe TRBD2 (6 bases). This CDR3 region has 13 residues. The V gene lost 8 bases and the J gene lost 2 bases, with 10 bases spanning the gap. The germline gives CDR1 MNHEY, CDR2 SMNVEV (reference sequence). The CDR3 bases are TGTGCCAGCCGGGACTGGACCTACAATGAGCAGTTCTTC. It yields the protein CASRDWTYNEQFF.

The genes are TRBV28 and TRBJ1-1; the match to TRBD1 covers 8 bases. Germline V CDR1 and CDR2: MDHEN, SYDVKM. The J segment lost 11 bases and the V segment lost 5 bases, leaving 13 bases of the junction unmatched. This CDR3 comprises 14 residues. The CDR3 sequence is CASSRGQGAVNAFF. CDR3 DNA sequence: TGTGCCAGCAGTAGGGGGCAGGGGGCGGTGAACGCTTTCTTT. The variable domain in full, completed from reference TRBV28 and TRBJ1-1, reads DVKVTQSSRYLVKRTGEKVFLECVQDMDHENMFWYRQDPGLGLRLIYFSYDVKMKEKGDIPEGYSVSREKKERFSLILESASTNQTSMYLCASSRGQGAVNAFFGQGTRLTVV.

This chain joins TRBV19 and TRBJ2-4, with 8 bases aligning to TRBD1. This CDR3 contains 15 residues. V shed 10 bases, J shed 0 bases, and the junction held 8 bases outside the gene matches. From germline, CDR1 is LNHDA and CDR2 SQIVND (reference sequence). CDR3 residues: CATRQGPLAKNIQYF. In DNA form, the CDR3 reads TGTGCCACCAGACAGGGGCCCCTAGCCAAAAACATTCAGTACTTC.

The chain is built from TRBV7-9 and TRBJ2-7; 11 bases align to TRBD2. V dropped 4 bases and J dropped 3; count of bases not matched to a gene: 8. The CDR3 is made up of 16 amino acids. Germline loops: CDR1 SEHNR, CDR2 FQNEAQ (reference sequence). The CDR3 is CASSSHRLAGHYEQYF. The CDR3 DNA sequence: TGTGCCAGCAGCTCCCATCGACTAGCGGGGCACTACGAGCAGTACTTC.

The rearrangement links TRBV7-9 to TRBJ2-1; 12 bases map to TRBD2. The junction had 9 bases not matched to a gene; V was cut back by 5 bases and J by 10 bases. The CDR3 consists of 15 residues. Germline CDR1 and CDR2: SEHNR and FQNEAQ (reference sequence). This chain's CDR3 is CASSLRTSGKLEQFF. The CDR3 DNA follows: TGTGCCAGCAGCCTAAGGACTAGCGGGAAGTTGGAGCAGTTCTTC.

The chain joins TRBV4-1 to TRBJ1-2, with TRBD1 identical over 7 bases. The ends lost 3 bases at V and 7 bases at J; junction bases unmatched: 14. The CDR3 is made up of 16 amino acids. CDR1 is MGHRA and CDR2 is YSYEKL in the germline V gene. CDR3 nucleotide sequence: TGCGCCAGCAGCCATGATAACCAGGGGGTCATCTCTGGCTACACCTTC. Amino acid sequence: CASSHDNQGVISGYTF.

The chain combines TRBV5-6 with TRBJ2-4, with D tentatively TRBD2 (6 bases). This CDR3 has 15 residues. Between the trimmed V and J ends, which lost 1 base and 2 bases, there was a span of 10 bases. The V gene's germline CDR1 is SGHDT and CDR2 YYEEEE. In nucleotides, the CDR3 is TGTGCCAGCAGCTTGTACGGGAGCACCAAAAACATTCAGTACTTC. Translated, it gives CASSLYGSTKNIQYF.

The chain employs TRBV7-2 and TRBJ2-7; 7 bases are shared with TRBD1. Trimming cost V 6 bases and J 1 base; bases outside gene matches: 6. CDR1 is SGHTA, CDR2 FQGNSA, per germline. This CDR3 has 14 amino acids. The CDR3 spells CASRQGVHSYEQYF. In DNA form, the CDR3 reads TGTGCCAGCAGGCAGGGGGTACATTCCTACGAGCAGTACTTC.

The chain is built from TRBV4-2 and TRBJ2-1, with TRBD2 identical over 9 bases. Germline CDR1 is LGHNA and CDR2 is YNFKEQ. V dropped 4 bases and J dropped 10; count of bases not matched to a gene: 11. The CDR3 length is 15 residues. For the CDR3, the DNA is TGTGCCAGCAGCCGGCTAATAGCGGGAGCACACGAGCAGTTCTTC. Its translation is CASSRLIAGAHEQFF.

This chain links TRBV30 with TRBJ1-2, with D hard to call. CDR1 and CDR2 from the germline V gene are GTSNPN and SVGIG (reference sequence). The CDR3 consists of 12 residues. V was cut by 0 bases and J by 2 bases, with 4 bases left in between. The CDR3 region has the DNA TGTGCCTGGAGTGTACGAAACTATGGCTACACCTTC. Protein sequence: CAWSVRNYGYTF.

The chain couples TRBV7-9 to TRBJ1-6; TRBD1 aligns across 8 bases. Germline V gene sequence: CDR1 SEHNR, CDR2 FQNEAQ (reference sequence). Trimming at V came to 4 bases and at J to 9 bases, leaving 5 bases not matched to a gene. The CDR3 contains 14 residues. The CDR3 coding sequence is TGTGCCAGCAGCTCGGACAGGGTTGGTTCACCCCTCCACTTT. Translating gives CASSSDRVGSPLHF.

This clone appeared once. In nucleotides, the CDR3 is TGTGCCAGCAGCCCGCGATTTACAGGGTCTGGAAACACCATATATTTT. Its translation is CASSPRFTGSGNTIYF. The chain carries TRBV9 and TRBJ1-3; TRBD1 is a possible D gene (6 bases). CDR1 SGDLS and CDR2 YYNGEE come from the germline V gene. The CDR3 extends over 16 amino acids. V shed 4 bases and J shed 1 base, with 15 bases lying between them.

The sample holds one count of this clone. The CDR3 nucleotides are TGCAGTGCTAGTCCGGGACTAGCGACGAGCTCCTACAATGAGCAGTTCTTC. It is translated as CSASPGLATSSYNEQFF. The gene calls are TRBV20-1 and TRBJ2-1, with 10 positions matching TRBD2. The CDR3 is 17 amino acids. V lost 3 bases and J lost 0; bases outside the gene matches: 8. Germline values: CDR1 DFQATT, CDR2 SNEGSKA (reference sequence).

CDR3 coding DNA: TGTGCCAGCAGTTTATGGTCCCAGGGAAGTACTGAAGCTTTCTTT. It encodes CASSLWSQGSTEAFF. The chain recombines TRBV28 with TRBJ1-1; weak D call: TRBD1 (5 bases). The germline V gene has CDR1 MDHEN and CDR2 SYDVKM. V lost 0 bases to trimming and J lost 5 bases, with 13 bases between them. The CDR3 covers 15 residues.

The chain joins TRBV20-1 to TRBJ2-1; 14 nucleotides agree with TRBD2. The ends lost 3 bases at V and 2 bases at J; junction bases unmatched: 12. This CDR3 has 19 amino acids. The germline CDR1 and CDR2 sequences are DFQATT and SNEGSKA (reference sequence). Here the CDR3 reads CSASPKTSGRAIAYNEQFF. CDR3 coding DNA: TGCAGTGCTAGTCCAAAGACTAGCGGGAGGGCCATCGCCTACAATGAGCAGTTCTTC.

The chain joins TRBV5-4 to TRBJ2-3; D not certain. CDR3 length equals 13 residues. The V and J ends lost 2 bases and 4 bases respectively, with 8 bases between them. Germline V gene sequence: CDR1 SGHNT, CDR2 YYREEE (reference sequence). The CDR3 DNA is TGTGCCAGCAGCTTACCTGCGGCAGATACGCAGTATTTT. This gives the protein CASSLPAADTQYF.

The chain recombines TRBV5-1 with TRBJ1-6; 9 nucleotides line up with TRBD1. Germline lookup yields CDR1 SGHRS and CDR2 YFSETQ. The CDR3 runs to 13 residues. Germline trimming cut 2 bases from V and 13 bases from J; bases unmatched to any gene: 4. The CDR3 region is CASSLGTGNPLHF. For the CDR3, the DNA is TGCGCCAGCAGCTTAGGGACAGGGAATCCCCTCCACTTT.

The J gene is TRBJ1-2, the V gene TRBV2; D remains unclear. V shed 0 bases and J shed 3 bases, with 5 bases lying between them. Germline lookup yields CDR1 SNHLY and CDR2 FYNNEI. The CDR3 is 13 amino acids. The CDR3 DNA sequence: TGTGCCAGCAGTGAAGCGGAATACTATGGCTACACCTTC. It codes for CASSEAEYYGYTF.

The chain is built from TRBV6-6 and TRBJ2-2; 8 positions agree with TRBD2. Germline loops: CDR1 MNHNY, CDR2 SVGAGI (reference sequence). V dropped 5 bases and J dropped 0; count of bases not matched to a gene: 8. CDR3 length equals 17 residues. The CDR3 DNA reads TGTGCCAGCAGTCCCGCGGGGGGAGGGGCGAACACCGGGGAGCTGTTTTTT. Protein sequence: CASSPAGGGANTGELFF.

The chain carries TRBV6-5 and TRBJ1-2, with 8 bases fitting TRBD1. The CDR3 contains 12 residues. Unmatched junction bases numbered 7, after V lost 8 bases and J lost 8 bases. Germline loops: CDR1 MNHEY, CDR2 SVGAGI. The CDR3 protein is CASESSGGGYTF. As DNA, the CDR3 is TGTGCCAGCGAGAGTTCAGGGGGCGGCTACACCTTC.

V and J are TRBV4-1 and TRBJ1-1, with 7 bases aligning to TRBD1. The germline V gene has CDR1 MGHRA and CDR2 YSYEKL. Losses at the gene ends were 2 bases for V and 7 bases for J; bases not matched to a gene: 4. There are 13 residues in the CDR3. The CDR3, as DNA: TGCGCCAGCAGCCAACTTGGGACAGATGAAGCTTTCTTT. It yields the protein CASSQLGTDEAFF.

The CDR3 coding sequence is TGTGCCAGCAGCCCCAACCCCCAACTCAATCAGCCCCAGCATTTT. Translating gives CASSPNPQLNQPQHF. The rearrangement links TRBV5-5 to TRBJ1-5; D is ambiguous. Germline CDR1 SGHKS, CDR2 YYEKEE (reference sequence). This CDR3 is built from 15 residues. V shed 4 bases and J shed 3 bases, with 14 bases lying between them.

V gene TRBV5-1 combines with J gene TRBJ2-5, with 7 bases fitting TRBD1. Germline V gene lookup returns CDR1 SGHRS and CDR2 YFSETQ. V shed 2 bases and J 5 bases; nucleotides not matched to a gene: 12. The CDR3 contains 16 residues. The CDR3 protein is CASSFGQGERSETQYF. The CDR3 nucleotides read TGCGCCAGCAGCTTCGGGCAGGGGGAACGTAGCGAGACCCAGTACTTC.

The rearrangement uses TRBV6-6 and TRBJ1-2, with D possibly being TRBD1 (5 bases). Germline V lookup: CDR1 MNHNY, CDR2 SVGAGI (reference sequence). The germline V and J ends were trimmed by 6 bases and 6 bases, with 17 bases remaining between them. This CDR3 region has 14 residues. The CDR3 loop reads CASSLAPGIDGYTF. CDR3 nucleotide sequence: TGTGCCAGCAGCTTAGCTCCAGGGATAGATGGCTACACCTTC.